Listed here are 30 T cell receptor beta chains from one sample, sequenced in a study of T cell responses to AZD1222 COVID-19 vaccine. Generated by immunoSEQ multiplex PCR, the TCRdb table keeps only in-frame clones and is missing some. This table has some 98,000 clones, 84% appearing once. The sample was peripheral blood, taken 28 days after the second AZD1222 dose. These receptors were taken from an adult who received the AZD1222 COVID-19 vaccine.

The chain carries TRBV21-1 and TRBJ1-1; the table's D call, TRBD1, was not checked against the DNA. TRBV21-1 is a known pseudogene. This CDR3 is built from 11 residues. CDR3 DNA: TGTGCCAGCAGGAACAGGGGTGAAGCTTTCTTT. It yields the protein CASRNRGEAFF.

This chain links TRBV6-5 with TRBJ1-1; D ambiguous. CDR3 size: 14 residues. CDR1 MNHEY and CDR2 SVGAGI come from the germline V gene. V was shortened by 0 bases and J by 1 base, with 6 bases between the two germline ends. In DNA form, the CDR3 reads TGTGCCAGCAGTTACTCGAGCCCGAACACTGAAGCTTTCTTT. Translated, it gives CASSYSSPNTEAFF.

This chain uses TRBV5-1 with TRBJ2-7, with a weak D call TRBD2 (6 bases). V was trimmed by 3 bases and J by 5 bases, leaving 18 bases between them. Per the germline V gene, CDR1 is SGHRS and CDR2 is YFSETQ. The CDR3 extends over 15 amino acids. The CDR3 region has the DNA TGCGCCAGCAGCTCCTCTTCGGCGGGGTTACACGAGCAGTACTTC. This sequence encodes CASSSSSAGLHEQYF.

This chain uses TRBV9 with TRBJ1-3; a weak D match, TRBD1 (6 bases). This CDR3 region has 15 residues. CDR1 and CDR2 (germline): SGDLS, YYNGEE. The V end lost 5 bases, the J end lost 0 bases, and 12 bases lay between the germline ends. CDR3 sequence: CASSPGQTSGNTIYF. DNA for the CDR3: TGTGCCAGCAGTCCTGGACAGACCTCTGGAAACACCATATATTTT.

The J gene is TRBJ1-1, the V gene TRBV7-9; D unclear. Germline CDR1 is SEHNR and CDR2 is FQNEAQ (reference sequence). The CDR3 is 13 residues long. Trimming took 1 base from V and 4 from J, leaving 7 bases between them. The CDR3 here is CASSLVGSTEAFF. The CDR3 DNA reads as TGTGCCAGCAGCTTAGTCGGGAGCACTGAAGCTTTCTTT.

The chain links TRBV6-2 or TRBV6-3 to TRBJ1-1; D possibly corresponds to TRBD1 (5 bases). The V and J ends lost 2 bases and 11 bases respectively, with 24 bases between them. The germline CDR1 and CDR2 sequences are MNHEY and SVGEGT. The CDR3 has 16 amino acids. The chain's CDR3 is CASSYRGGAQAKRAFF. CDR3 in DNA: TGTGCCAGCAGTTACCGGGGTGGGGCCCAGGCCAAAAGGGCTTTCTTT.

The chain links TRBV29-1 to TRBJ1-2; no definite D call. There are 12 residues in the CDR3. V gave up 4 bases and J gave up 8 bases, with 14 bases separating them. Germline CDR1 reads SQVTM; CDR2 reads ANQGSEA. Written as DNA, the CDR3 is TGCAGCGTTGGAGGGCTCGATCGGGGCTACACCTTC. It translates to CSVGGLDRGYTF.

This chain connects TRBV4-3 to TRBJ2-1, with 12 bases identical to TRBD2. Trimming at V came to 0 bases and at J to 9 bases, leaving 9 bases not matched to a gene. The CDR3 sequence is 17 residues long. Germline V gives CDR1 LGHNA, CDR2 YSLEER. DNA for the CDR3: TGCGCCAGCAGCCAAGATATCCTAGCGGGAGGGCCAGGTGAGCAGTTCTTC. Residues: CASSQDILAGGPGEQFF.

The chain has TRBV4-3 and TRBJ1-1; D is unclear. The V gene's germline CDR1 is LGHNA and CDR2 YSLEER. The CDR3 has 13 residues. The ends were cut back, 2 bases at V and 11 bases at J, with 15 bases in the middle. The CDR3 spells CASSQSSRSRAFF. The CDR3 bases are TGCGCCAGCAGCCAATCATCCAGGTCAAGGGCTTTCTTT.

This sequence joins TRBV27 and TRBJ2-7; D unresolved. This CDR3 comprises 13 residues. The germline V gene encodes CDR1 MNHEY and CDR2 SMNVEV (reference sequence). Trimming shortened V by 3 bases and J by 3 bases, and 9 bases separated the two germline ends. For the CDR3, the DNA is TGTGCCAGCAGTTTTGGTCTACACTACGAGCAGTACTTC. It encodes CASSFGLHYEQYF.

This sequence joins TRBV19 and TRBJ1-2; D is uncertain. The CDR3 sequence is 11 residues long. V was shortened by 8 bases and J by 1 base, with 5 bases between the two germline ends. Germline assignment: CDR1 LNHDA and CDR2 SQIVND (reference sequence). The CDR3 DNA follows: TGTGCCAGTGGCAGTAACTATGGCTACACCTTC. Translating gives CASGSNYGYTF.

The chain is built from TRBV19 and TRBJ1-6; 9 positions match TRBD1. CDR3 length: 16 residues. Per the germline V gene, CDR1 is LNHDA and CDR2 is SQIVND (reference sequence). Trimming took 6 bases from V and 6 from J; bases not matched to a gene: 9. CDR3 amino acids: CASSPGQGRVNSPLHF. CDR3 sequence (DNA): TGTGCCAGTAGCCCGGGACAGGGAAGGGTTAATTCACCCCTCCACTTT.

This clone turned up a few times. V is TRBV5-4 and J is TRBJ1-4; 7 positions agree with TRBD1. CDR3 length: 12 amino acids. The V segment lost 3 bases and the J segment 8 bases; nucleotides outside the gene matches: 1. Germline assignment: CDR1 SGHNT and CDR2 YYREEE (reference sequence). The CDR3: CASSSTGEKLFF. The CDR3 DNA reads as TGTGCCAGCAGCTCGACAGGGGAAAAACTGTTTTTT.

This clone turned up a few times. The chain is built from TRBV4-1 and TRBJ2-3; tentatively, D is TRBD2 (7 bases). The CDR3 spans 16 residues. Germline loops: CDR1 MGHRA, CDR2 YSYEKL. V shed 3 bases and J shed 2 bases, with 15 bases lying between them. The DNA for the CDR3 is TGCGCCAGCAGCCAGGGAGGGGGTCGGTACACAGATACGCAGTATTTT. Encoded protein: CASSQGGGRYTDTQYF.

V is TRBV9 and J is TRBJ1-1; D unresolved. V was trimmed by 4 bases and J by 8 bases, leaving 12 bases between them. Looked up from germline, CDR1 is SGDLS and CDR2 is YYNGEE. This CDR3 comprises 12 residues. The CDR3, as DNA: TGTGCCAGCAGCCCCGCGGAAGCGGAAGCTTTCTTT. Protein product: CASSPAEAEAFF. The full variable domain, its missing parts supplied by reference TRBV9 and TRBJ1-1, is DSGVTQTPKHLITATGQRVTLRCSPRSGDLSVYWYQQSLDQGLQFLIQYYNGEERAKGNILERFSAQQFPDLHSELNLSSLELGDSALYFCASSPAEAEAFFGQGTRLTVV.

CDR3 loop: CASSLSSLSGSYNEQFF. The CDR3 coding sequence is TGTGCCAGCTCACTATCATCTCTAAGCGGGTCCTACAATGAGCAGTTCTTC. V gene TRBV18 combines with J gene TRBJ2-1, with D perhaps matching TRBD2 (6 bases). This CDR3 region has 17 residues. The germline V and J ends were trimmed by 4 bases and 1 base, with 17 bases remaining between them. Germline-derived CDR1 and CDR2 are KGHSH and LQKENI.

The chain joins TRBV25-1 to TRBJ1-2; TRBD1 might be the D (6 bases). V was cut by 2 bases and J by 6 bases, with 25 bases left in between. Per germline, CDR1 MGHDK and CDR2 SYGVNS. CDR3 length: 18 residues. CDR3 sequence (DNA): TGTGCCAGCAGTGAACGGGAAAGACGGGCAGGGGAAAAGGATGGCTACACCTTC. It translates to CASSERERRAGEKDGYTF.

This chain's CDR3 is CASSSGLAGTTDTQYF. The DNA of the CDR3 is TGCGCCAGCAGCTCAGGACTAGCGGGGACCACAGATACGCAGTATTTT. This chain links TRBV5-1 with TRBJ2-3; 12 positions agree with TRBD2. The length of the CDR3 is 16 residues. The J segment lost 2 bases and the V segment lost 3 bases, leaving 4 bases of the junction unmatched. Germline V gives CDR1 SGHRS, CDR2 YFSETQ.

The CDR3 DNA sequence: TGTGCCACCGGGGCCTCCTCCTCGGGAGGCTACACCTTC. Its translation: CATGASSSGGYTF. The chain employs TRBV19 and TRBJ1-2; tentative D call: TRBD1 (5 bases). In germline, CDR1 is LNHDA, CDR2 SQIVND (reference sequence). With 10 bases removed from V and 8 bases from J, the gap between germline ends came to 20 bases. The CDR3 is made up of 13 amino acids.

This clone is a singleton in its sample. This rearrangement joins TRBV4-1 to TRBJ1-1; the D is unclear. CDR1 and CDR2 from the germline V gene are MGHRA and YSYEKL. Trimming removed 0 bases from V and 1 base from J, with 6 bases in between. The CDR3 contains 14 residues. CDR3 sequence reads: CASSQEDENTEAFF. CDR3 coding DNA: TGCGCCAGCAGCCAAGAAGACGAGAACACTGAAGCTTTCTTT.

This clone showed up just a few times. The gene calls are TRBV7-8 and TRBJ1-5; weak D call: TRBD1 (5 bases). V lost 1 base, J lost 0 bases, and 10 bases lay in between. The CDR3 spans 16 residues. The germline gives CDR1 SGHVS, CDR2 FQNEAQ. The CDR3 DNA is TGTGCCAGCAGCTTAGGACAGATTAATAGCAATCAGCCCCAGCATTTT. Translating it yields CASSLGQINSNQPQHF.

The chain is built from TRBV6-5 and TRBJ1-2; D gene uncertain. V lost 6 bases to trimming and J lost 0 bases, with 11 bases between them. The CDR3 spans 14 residues. The germline V gene has CDR1 MNHEY and CDR2 SVGAGI. Written as DNA, the CDR3 is TGTGCCAGCAGCTCCCTCACAGCTAACTATGGCTACACCTTC. It is translated as CASSSLTANYGYTF.

The chain recombines TRBV4-1 with TRBJ2-7, with 7 nucleotides matching TRBD1. This CDR3 spans 15 amino acids. With V trimmed by 4 bases and J by 5 bases, 11 bases remained unmatched. Germline CDR1 reads MGHRA; CDR2 reads YSYEKL. The CDR3 DNA follows: TGCGCCAGCAGCCTTAAATACCGGGACAGCGACGAGCAGTACTTC. Translated: CASSLKYRDSDEQYF.

For the CDR3, the DNA is TGTGCCAGCAGGCGTGTGACGGGTCGTGGAAACACCATATATTTT. As protein: CASRRVTGRGNTIYF. The V call is TRBV6-5, the J call TRBJ1-3; the D is unclear. Trimming took 6 bases from V and 3 from J, leaving 15 bases between them. Per the germline V gene, CDR1 is MNHEY and CDR2 is SVGAGI. CDR3 length equals 15 residues.

The chain is built from TRBV19 and TRBJ1-4; no firm D call. Between the trimmed V and J ends, which lost 5 bases and 0 bases, there was a span of 10 bases. Germline V gives CDR1 LNHDA, CDR2 SQIVND (reference sequence). The length of the CDR3 is 15 residues. The CDR3 nucleotides read TGTGCCAGTAGTTCTTCGGTAGCAACTAATGAAAAACTGTTTTTT. Amino acids: CASSSSVATNEKLFF.

This clone was seen only a few times. The J gene is TRBJ1-5, the V gene TRBV5-5; D gene ambiguous. V lost 0 bases, J lost 4 bases, and 23 bases lay in between. This CDR3 spans 19 amino acids. In germline, CDR1 is SGHKS, CDR2 YYEKEE (reference sequence). The CDR3 protein is CASSLEWGFEIVINQPQHF. CDR3 nucleotide sequence: TGTGCCAGCAGCTTGGAATGGGGTTTTGAAATTGTAATAAATCAGCCCCAGCATTTT.

This chain uses TRBV10-2 with TRBJ2-7; 11 positions agree with TRBD2. The V segment lost 8 bases and the J segment 3 bases; nucleotides outside the gene matches: 0. Per the germline V gene, CDR1 is WSHSY and CDR2 is SAAADI. The CDR3 has 12 amino acids. CDR3 coding DNA: TGCGCCAGCGGACTAGCGGGCTACGAGCAGTACTTC. Protein sequence: CASGLAGYEQYF.

The V and J genes are TRBV5-4 and TRBJ2-7; D not certain. The CDR3 is 13 residues long. CDR1 SGHNT and CDR2 YYREEE come from the germline V gene (reference sequence). V lost 0 bases, J lost 5 bases, and 9 bases lay in between. Here the CDR3 reads CASSLAGSNEQYF. The CDR3 DNA reads as TGTGCCAGCAGCTTGGCAGGTTCAAACGAGCAGTACTTC.

The DNA of the CDR3 is TGCGCCAGCAGTTCTATTCAGCGGGGGCCTCAAGAGACCCAGTACTTC. Translated: CASSSIQRGPQETQYF. The V and J genes are TRBV5-1 and TRBJ2-5; 8 bases line up with TRBD2. CDR1 and CDR2 from the germline V gene are SGHRS and YFSETQ. The CDR3 loop spans 16 amino acids. After removal of 5 bases from V and 2 bases from J, the junction contained 11 bases not matched to a gene. Looking up the rest from reference TRBV5-1 and TRBJ2-5 gives the full variable domain: KAGVTQTPRYLIKTRGQQVTLSCSPISGHRSVSWYQQTPGQGLQFLFEYFSETQRNKGNFPGRFSGRQFSNSRSEMNVSTLELGDSALYLCASSSIQRGPQETQYFGPGTRLLVL.

CDR3 nucleotides: TGTGCCAGCAGCCCCGGTTGGGTGGGAAATGAAAAACTGTTTTTT. This translates into CASSPGWVGNEKLFF. The rearrangement uses TRBV9 and TRBJ1-4; D is undetermined. Trimming took off 4 bases at V and 5 bases at J, with 15 bases between the two ends. The CDR3 runs 15 residues. Germline assignment: CDR1 SGDLS and CDR2 YYNGEE. The full variable domain, rest sourced from reference TRBV9 and TRBJ1-4, is DSGVTQTPKHLITATGQRVTLRCSPRSGDLSVYWYQQSLDQGLQFLIQYYNGEERAKGNILERFSAQQFPDLHSELNLSSLELGDSALYFCASSPGWVGNEKLFFGSGTQLSVL.